A single T cell receptor (beta chain) is shown here with its context. Its specificity is unknown. These data belong to a study of shared clonotypes between healthy human individuals. General observations from the study: How much donors shared clonotypes was expected to be affected by sequencing depth. What naive subsets generally showed was a larger estimated richness than memory subsets showed. A reduction in generation probabilities was seen for non-shared clonotypes relative to those shared by all four donors. Depth was large, yet rarefaction showed that sorted-subset sequencing was incomplete.

Assay used: immunoSEQ multiplex PCR; TCRdb lists only in-frame clones, some missing. The table lists 2 million or so clones, around 95% of them singletons. Looked up from germline, CDR1 is LNHDA and CDR2 is SQIVND (reference sequence). CDR3 length: 16 amino acids. The junction had 10 bases not matched to a gene; V was cut back by 3 bases and J by 5 bases. Sequenced input: naive CD4+ T cells sorted from blood. The subset denotes: CD45RA+ positively selected. The clonotype originates from a man in his late teens or twenties in good health. The chain joins TRBV19 to TRBJ2-7; 10 bases match TRBD1. The CDR3 bases are TGTGCCAGTAGTATTCCGCCGGGACAGGGGTTCCACGAGCAGTACTTC. It encodes CASSIPPGQGFHEQYF.